This T cell receptor (beta chain) was observed in a study of regulatory T cells in long-lasting Graves disease. For the study at large: Graves' disease counted as persistent after over 5 years of antithyroid drugs with positive TSH receptor antibodies. Regarding the study as a whole: Persistent patients shared 2,741 public clonotypes among themselves. Newly diagnosed patients shared fewer, at roughly 1,000. The small sample size may have reduced accuracy.

The sample holds a few counts of this clonotype. The antigen remains unidentified. The time point: persistent/refractory GD, antithyroid drugs over 5 years with positive TRAb. PBMCs were the source of the RNA used for TCR sequencing. Relying on iRepertoire HTBI primers and Arm-PCR of CDR3 regions, the team built TCR beta libraries. TCRdb recomputed calls from the multiplex PCR reads with MiXCR, one row per CDR3 protein. The sample contains around 460,000 distinct CDR3 sequences, 20% to 25% of which appear only once. The specimen was peripheral blood mononuclear cells (PBMCs), collected when the disease was refractory, from a patient treated with antithyroid drugs. This sequence originates from a female donor with Graves disease.

CDR3 DNA: TGTGCCAGTAGTATAAAAACAGGGGTCACTGAAGCTTTCTTT. This sequence encodes CASSIKTGVTEAFF. The gene calls are TRBV19 and TRBJ1-1; 7 bases fit TRBD1. Germline-derived CDR1 and CDR2 are LNHDA and SQIVND (reference sequence). The CDR3 is 14 residues long. V was clipped by 2 bases and J by 4 bases; unmatched bases: 4.